These T cell receptor beta chains were read from a single sample in a study of blood T cell repertoires in COVID-19. TCRdb's copy holds only in-frame clones and misses some; the assay was immunoSEQ multiplex PCR. The table lists 150,000 to 200,000 clones, roughly nine tenths of them singletons. The sequenced sample was peripheral blood. The receptors derive from an older man with acute or convalescent COVID-19. The CDR3 runs from the conserved cysteine through the conserved F or W. The D gene is left open where the match is weak. Expanded clones get a size class; other rows say once, few or many, or leave the size out.

DNA: TGCGCCAGCAGCCAAGGGGGGGGGACTCGACTTACGTTTTTT
CDR3: CASSQGGGTRLTFF
D: .
J: TRBJ1-4
size: .
V: TRBV4-1

DNA: TGTGCCAGCGCCGGAGACAGGGGCCACACCATATATTTT
CDR3: CASAGDRGHTIYF
D: TRBD1
J: TRBJ1-3
size: few
V: TRBV2

DNA: TGTGCCAGCAGCCCAAGGACAGGGTATCAGTACTTC
CDR3: CASSPRTGYQYF
D: TRBD1
J: TRBJ2-7
size: .
V: TRBV11-3

DNA: TGTGCCAGTAGTATACGGGGGAATGAGCAGTTCTTC
CDR3: CASSIRGNEQFF
D: .
J: TRBJ2-1
size: .
V: TRBV19

DNA: TGCGCCAGCAGCCTCAGAGGCCCCGGGGAGCAGTTCTTC
CDR3: CASSLRGPGEQFF
D: .
J: TRBJ2-1
size: .
V: TRBV4-3

DNA: TGTGCCATCAGTGAGGGGGGGTACAATCAGCCCCAGCATTTT
CDR3: CAISEGGYNQPQHF
D: .
J: TRBJ1-5
size: .
V: TRBV10-3

DNA: TGTGCCAGCAGTCGCAGGAGGGAGTATCCGAGTTTCTTT
CDR3: CASSRRREYPSFF
D: .
J: TRBJ1-1
size: .
V: TRBV27

DNA: TGCGCCAGCAGTGAGAAGCCACCCTACAATGAGCAGTTCTTC
CDR3: CASSEKPPYNEQFF
D: .
J: TRBJ2-1
size: .
V: TRBV10-2

DNA: TGTGCCAGCAGCGTAGGGAGCGGGGGAGGGTCGGGAAAGCGCTACAATGAGCAGTTCTTC
CDR3: CASSVGSGGGSGKRYNEQFF
D: TRBD2
J: TRBJ2-1
size: .
V: TRBV9

DNA: TGTGCCAGCAGCAAACCGGGACTAGCGGACTACAATGAGCAGTTCTTC
CDR3: CASSKPGLADYNEQFF
D: TRBD2
J: TRBJ2-1
size: .
V: TRBV7-9

DNA: TGTGCCAGCAGTTTTTCTGCGGGAGCCTGGCAGTATTTT
CDR3: CASSFSAGAWQYF
D: TRBD2
J: TRBJ2-3
size: .
V: TRBV28

DNA: TGTGCCAGCAGCCATTCCCTTGGGACAGGTAACACTGAAGCTTTCTTT
CDR3: CASSHSLGTGNTEAFF
D: TRBD1
J: TRBJ1-1
size: .
V: TRBV4-2

DNA: TGCAGCGTTGCAGGGGGCACAGATACGCAGTATTTT
CDR3: CSVAGGTDTQYF
D: .
J: TRBJ2-3
size: .
V: TRBV29-1

DNA: TGTGCCATCGCCCGGGGGGCCGACGGGACTGAAGCTTTCTTT
CDR3: CAIARGADGTEAFF
D: .
J: TRBJ1-1
size: .
V: TRBV10-3

DNA: TGTGCCAGCAGCCCCCGGAGCGTGGACAATGAGCAGTTCTTC
CDR3: CASSPRSVDNEQFF
D: .
J: TRBJ2-1
size: .
V: TRBV7-9

DNA: TGTGCCATTCGGGACAGCGATCAGCCCCAGCATTTT
CDR3: CAIRDSDQPQHF
D: TRBD1
J: TRBJ1-5
size: .
V: TRBV10-3

DNA: TGCGCCAGCAGTGATAGGACAGTGGATTCACCCCTCCACTTT
CDR3: CASSDRTVDSPLHF
D: .
J: TRBJ1-6
size: .
V: TRBV10-1

DNA: TGCAGCGTTGACCGGGGCACAGATACGCAGTATTTT
CDR3: CSVDRGTDTQYF
D: .
J: TRBJ2-3
size: .
V: TRBV29-1

DNA: TGTGCCAGCAGCCTGGACAGGGGGCGCGATAATTCACCCCTCCACTTT
CDR3: CASSLDRGRDNSPLHF
D: TRBD1
J: TRBJ1-6
size: .
V: TRBV3-1/TRBV3-2

DNA: .
CDR3: CASSFLAQGKSPLHF
D: .
J: TRBJ1-6
size: .
V: TRBV7-8

DNA: TGTGCCAGCTCAGCCGGGACAGGGCTATTGGAGCAGTTCTTC
CDR3: CASSAGTGLLEQFF
D: TRBD1
J: TRBJ2-1
size: once
V: TRBV18

DNA: TGTGCCATCCGGGACACCTACAATGAGCAGTTCTTC
CDR3: CAIRDTYNEQFF
D: .
J: TRBJ2-1
size: .
V: TRBV2

DNA: TGTGCCAGCAGCCAAGATCAACTAGCGGTAGGGGATGAGCAGTTCTTC
CDR3: CASSQDQLAVGDEQFF
D: TRBD2
J: TRBJ2-1
size: .
V: TRBV4-2

DNA: TGTGCCAGCACCCCGGGGGGCGTCGGCACAGATACGCAGTATTTT
CDR3: CASTPGGVGTDTQYF
D: .
J: TRBJ2-3
size: .
V: TRBV28

DNA: TGTGCCACCAGCGCCCCTCTGCAGGGTGATCAGCCCCAGCATTTT
CDR3: CATSAPLQGDQPQHF
D: .
J: TRBJ1-5
size: .
V: TRBV15

DNA: TGTGCCAGCAGCTTAGGCCGGGGAGGAGGGCTTGAGCAGTACTTC
CDR3: CASSLGRGGGLEQYF
D: .
J: TRBJ2-7
size: .
V: TRBV7-6

DNA: TGTGCCACCATTCCGGGACAGGGTAAAACGACCCAAGAGACCCAGTACTTC
CDR3: CATIPGQGKTTQETQYF
D: TRBD1
J: TRBJ2-5
size: once
V: TRBV24-1

DNA: TGCGCCAGCAGCCAAGATCAGGGGTCGAGCTCTGGAAACACCATATATTTT
CDR3: CASSQDQGSSSGNTIYF
D: .
J: TRBJ1-3
size: .
V: TRBV4-3

DNA: TGTGCCAGCAGCGTCGGGACTAGTGTGACCCAGTACTTC
CDR3: CASSVGTSVTQYF
D: TRBD2
J: TRBJ2-5
size: .
V: TRBV9

DNA: TGTGCCAGCAGCCAGCCCCCCAGGGGGCGGAATGAGCAGTTCTTC
CDR3: CASSQPPRGRNEQFF
D: TRBD1
J: TRBJ2-1
size: once
V: TRBV5-4

DNA: TGTGCCAGCAGCTCCAGCGGGGGGGCCTACAATGAGCAGTTCTTC
CDR3: CASSSSGGAYNEQFF
D: TRBD2
J: TRBJ2-1
size: once
V: TRBV7-3

DNA: TGTGCCAGCAGCGGGGGGAGCAATCAGCCCCAGCATTTT
CDR3: CASSGGSNQPQHF
D: .
J: TRBJ1-5
size: .
V: TRBV12-3/TRBV12-4

DNA: TGTGCCAGCAGCTTGGGGGCAGGGGACACTGAAGCTTTCTTT
CDR3: CASSLGAGDTEAFF
D: .
J: TRBJ1-1
size: .
V: TRBV5-5

DNA: TGCAGCGTTGAAGATCCGGGACTAGCGCGAGAGCAGTTCTTC
CDR3: CSVEDPGLAREQFF
D: TRBD2
J: TRBJ2-1
size: .
V: TRBV29-1

DNA: TGTGCCAGCAGTTACAGGGGTACTAATGAAAAACTGTTTTTT
CDR3: CASSYRGTNEKLFF
D: .
J: TRBJ1-4
size: .
V: TRBV6-2/TRBV6-3

DNA: TGTGCCAGCAGCACAAACCGAGGAAATGAGCAGTTCTTC
CDR3: CASSTNRGNEQFF
D: .
J: TRBJ2-1
size: .
V: TRBV7-2

DNA: TGTGCCAGCAGTTTACAAGAGACCCAGTACTTC
CDR3: CASSLQETQYF
D: .
J: TRBJ2-5
size: .
V: TRBV6-6

DNA: TGTGCCAGCAGCTGGGGGACAGTTAATTCACCCCTCCACTTT
CDR3: CASSWGTVNSPLHF
D: TRBD1
J: TRBJ1-6
size: .
V: TRBV5-4

DNA: TGTGCCCCCCGAAGCAATGAAAAACTGTTTTTT
CDR3: CAPRSNEKLFF
D: .
J: TRBJ1-4
size: few
V: TRBV24-1

DNA: TGTGCCAGCAGCTTAGTGGCAAGAACCTACGAGCAGTACTTC
CDR3: CASSLVARTYEQYF
D: .
J: TRBJ2-7
size: once
V: TRBV7-2

DNA: TGTGCCAGCAGTAAACGGACAGGGCTGGGCTACGAGCAGTACTTC
CDR3: CASSKRTGLGYEQYF
D: TRBD1
J: TRBJ2-7
size: .
V: TRBV2

DNA: TGTGCCAGCAGTTTAACAGGGGGCGGACAGCCCCAGCATTTT
CDR3: CASSLTGGGQPQHF
D: TRBD1
J: TRBJ1-5
size: .
V: TRBV28

DNA: TGTGCCAGTAGTTTCCCTCAAGACAGGTCCTATGGCTACACCTTC
CDR3: CASSFPQDRSYGYTF
D: .
J: TRBJ1-2
size: .
V: TRBV19

DNA: TGTGCCATCATGAGTACAGGGAACACTGAAGCTTTCTTT
CDR3: CAIMSTGNTEAFF
D: .
J: TRBJ1-1
size: .
V: TRBV10-3

DNA: TGTGCCAGCTCACCGAGAGCGACTAGCGGGGGCACCGGGACCTACAATGAGCAGTTCTTC
CDR3: CASSPRATSGGTGTYNEQFF
D: TRBD2
J: TRBJ2-1
size: .
V: TRBV18

DNA: TGTGCCAGCAGCTTTAGGGGGTCTGACAATGAGCAGTTCTTC
CDR3: CASSFRGSDNEQFF
D: .
J: TRBJ2-1
size: .
V: TRBV5-6

DNA: TGTGCCAGCAGCCTGACAGGCTCCAATCCTAGGGGTAGCAATCAGCCCCAGCATTTT
CDR3: CASSLTGSNPRGSNQPQHF
D: .
J: TRBJ1-5
size: .
V: TRBV7-9

DNA: TGTGCCAGCAGCTCACCGGCAGCGGTTACGCAGTATTTT
CDR3: CASSSPAAVTQYF
D: .
J: TRBJ2-3
size: once
V: TRBV7-2